This T cell receptor (beta chain) was sequenced in a study of T-cell reconstitution after alpha-beta-depleted transplantation in children. Researchers prepared the TCRbeta library using unique molecular identifiers, the study reports. Via MiXCR, TCRdb re-called the PCR reads, giving one row per CDR3 protein. The table shows roughly 300,000 distinct CDR3 sequences, with around a tenth occurring only once. The CDR3 length is 15 residues. Looked up from germline, CDR1 is MNHEY and CDR2 is SVGEGT. Trimming shortened V by 6 bases and J by 0 bases, and 9 bases separated the two germline ends. The TCR was taken from a human donor who donated a stem cell graft to a child with acute lymphoblastic leukemia. This chain uses TRBV6-2 or TRBV6-3 with TRBJ2-6; the D gene is possibly TRBD2 (5 bases). Source: PBMCs from the stem cell graft donor, taken from the stem cell graft. For the CDR3, the DNA is TGTGCCAGCAGCGCACGGGGCTCTGGGGCCAACGTCCTGACTTTC. This codes for CASSARGSGANVLTF.